The following is a TCR beta chain sequence with its context. It has no known antigen specificity. A clone one base away is much larger, so this may be a read error. TCR cDNA was made using 5'RACE template switching, a step that added a universal primer site and unique molecular identifiers. Priming of cDNA synthesis was performed from both the TCR alpha and TCR beta constant segments. Library amplification involved two PCR steps, and the second step added sample barcodes and sequencing adapters. Sequencing of the libraries was done on either Illumina HiSeq 2500 (2x100 bp) or NovaSeq (2x150 bp). On the authors' methods: MIGEC handled demultiplexing of reads and collapsing into UMI consensus sequences, while MiXCR performed V(D)J alignment. Clonotypes responding to the vaccine were identified with edgeR on replicate PBMC samples, with the criteria of FDR below 0.01 and a log2 fold change above 5 up to day 15. Bulk clonotypes were assigned CD4 or CD8 identity according to which sequenced CD4 or CD8 repertoire held them at higher abundance. TCRdb passed the public sequencing reads through fastp at Q25 and MiXCR, retaining productive beta sequences. Entries are consolidated by CDR3 protein sequence, retaining the most common genes and DNA. TCRdb, not the original authors, processed these V and J calls. A total of 100,000 to 150,000 distinct CDR3 sequences appear in this sample, 7.2% of them only once. The ten top clones hold more than 2.5% of the sample.

Reading the label with the study, this specimen's treatment or condition is: live attenuated yellow fever vaccine strain. A standard Ficoll-Paque protocol was used to isolate PBMCs from peripheral blood. Dynabeads CD4 and CD8 positive selection kits were used to isolate CD4 and CD8 T-cell fractions. TriZol was used to extract RNA from bulk PBMCs, CD4 and CD8 fractions, and dextramer-positive and dextramer-negative fractions. This specimen belongs to a study of T cells after yellow fever vaccination (dated by TCRdb to about 2019). For the study in its entirety: Libraries from fractions with low cell numbers were prepared with the SMART-Seq v4 Ultra Low Input RNA kit. Blood was collected at multiple timepoints before and after primary and secondary immunization, and bulk PBMC replicates and cell subsets were isolated. To track T-cell clones before and after primary and booster YFV17D yellow fever vaccination, bulk TCR alpha and beta repertoires were sequenced longitudinally. Two healthy male donors, one aged 18 to 29 and one aged 30 to 40 years, made up the cohort. Results and caveats for the whole study, not just this receptor: Computational filtering was needed because FACS-sorted repertoires could contain abundant contaminating clonotypes from the bulk population. Most clones expanded after primary vaccination (almost 98% of CD4 and 88% of CD8) were re-detected after the booster, suggesting that broad memory maintenance occurred. Because only two donors were included in the study, the extent to which the findings can be generalized is limited. Compared with the primary T-cell response, the secondary T-cell response was faster but weaker, reaching its peak on day 5 rather than on day 15. A small share of clonotypes occurred in both CD4 and CD8 compartments, likely arising from convergent recombination.

Specimen: CD4+ T cells sorted from PBMCs, collected around 45 days after the first yellow fever vaccination. This clonotype originated in a man aged 18 to 30 who received the YFV17D yellow fever vaccine.

At the DNA level, the sequence is TGTGCCACTACTATAGGACAGTACCCAGATACGCAGTATTTT. It translates as CATTIGQYPDTQYF. The V and J genes are TRBV6-2 or TRBV6-3 and TRBJ2-3; the best D guess is TRBD1, with 6 bases matching. According to the germline V gene, CDR1 reads MNHEY and CDR2 reads SVGEGT. The CDR3 runs 14 residues from the cysteine to the phenylalanine. Only the CDR3 DNA stays, 42 bases, in frame from base 1. The V end loses 10 bases and the J end loses 4 bases, and a stretch of 18 bases separates them.